This entry lists 2 T cell receptor beta chains sequenced from one sample in a study of response to subunit inactivated influenza vaccine. TCRdb re-called the RT-PCR reads with MiXCR, one entry per CDR3 protein. The table records 650,000 to 800,000 distinct CDR3 sequences, 15% to 20% of them present only once. This sample comprised PBMCs from blood, obtained more than 4 days after vaccination. These receptors were taken from a man between 45 and 60 years old who received an inactivated influenza vaccine.

This chain connects TRBV11-2 to TRBJ2-4, with a tentative D call TRBD2 (6 bases). The CDR3 contains 18 residues. The germline V and J ends were trimmed by 5 bases and 0 bases, with 20 bases remaining between them. Germline CDR1 SGHAT, CDR2 FQNNGV. CDR3 bases: TGTGCCAGCAGCCTGGTCCCTCCCAAGCGGGTAGCCAAAAACATTCAGTACTTC. Encoded protein: CASSLVPPKRVAKNIQYF.

V and J are TRBV12-3 or TRBV12-4 and TRBJ2-7; D gene uncertain. The CDR3 loop spans 14 amino acids. Deletions cut 0 bases from V and 4 bases from J, with 10 bases between. The CDR3 loop reads CASSLAPTFYEQYF. The DNA of the CDR3 is TGTGCCAGCAGTTTAGCGCCAACATTTTACGAGCAGTACTTC.